The entry that follows covers one T cell receptor beta chain sequence. Its antigen remains unidentified. This record belongs to a study of T cell clonotyping in hematopoietic cell transplantation. Germline values: CDR1 MNHEY, CDR2 SVGAGI. The CDR3 has 14 residues. V was clipped by 2 bases and J by 6 bases, with 11 bases between them. Generated by immunoSEQ multiplex PCR, the TCRdb table keeps only in-frame clones and is missing some. The sample contains fewer than 6,000 clones, 15% to 20% of which appear only once. Study-wide findings and caveats: Broader posttransplant TCR repertoire diversity was predicted by graft donor and pretransplant recipient Inverse Simpson Index values. At the given depth, recipient repertoires were over 95% de novo clonotypes. Without cell sorting, CD4 versus CD8 contributions remain unresolved.

The chain carries TRBV6-5 and TRBJ1-5, with D unresolved. The receptor comes from a male patient aged 18-30 years who had an allogeneic stem cell transplant, so the T cells may come from the graft donor. Some clones in this sample may be carry-over from other donors' samples. Specimen: PBMCs, collected 180 days after allogeneic stem cell transplant. The CDR3 is CASSYGRDGQPQHF. CDR3 bases: TGTGCCAGCAGTTACGGGAGGGATGGTCAGCCCCAGCATTTT.